The rows below give T cell receptor beta chains drawn from one sample of a study of metastatic and nonmetastatic thyroid tumors. TCRdb re-called clones via MiXCR from the PCR reads. The sample lists 15,000 or so clones, 9.5% to 15% occurring once. Sequenced sample: blood. The receptors derive from a female donor with papillary thyroid cancer or a benign thyroid nodule (not recorded which). Some clones in this sample may be carry-over from other donors' samples. CDR3s include the opening cysteine and the closing phenylalanine or tryptophan. The order of the fields is CDR3 length, V gene, D gene, clone size, J gene, CDR3 protein, CDR3 DNA. A D gene is named only where the DNA matches it firmly. A row's size may be missing; if present it is once, few, many or a size class.

length: 14; V: TRBV3-1; D: NA; size: NA; J: TRBJ1-1; CDR3: CASNYTGQYFEAFF; DNA: TGTGCCAGCAACTACACAGGACAGTATTTTGAAGCTTTCTTT
length: 13; V: TRBV7-9; D: NA; size: many; J: TRBJ1-1; CDR3: CASSLAEWAEAFF; DNA: TGTGCCAGCAGCTTAGCGGAGTGGGCTGAAGCTTTCTTT
length: 14; V: TRBV19; D: NA; size: many; J: TRBJ1-1; CDR3: CASSIDGAYTEAFF; DNA: TGTGCCAGTAGTATAGACGGGGCCTACACTGAAGCTTTCTTT
length: 12; V: TRBV30; D: NA; size: NA; J: TRBJ2-3; CDR3: CAWSLGTDTQYF; DNA: TGTGCCTGGAGTCTGGGCACAGATACGCAGTATTTT
length: 17; V: TRBV12-5; D: TRBD1; size: many; J: TRBJ2-3; CDR3: CASGLVLGQESTDTQYF; DNA: TGTGCTAGTGGTTTGGTACTAGGACAGGAAAGCACAGATACGCAGTATTTT
length: 13; V: TRBV6-5; D: NA; size: NA; J: TRBJ2-7; CDR3: CASSFGGAYEQYF; DNA: TGTGCCAGCAGTTTTGGGGGGGCTTACGAGCAGTACTTC
length: 16; V: TRBV7-6; D: NA; size: NA; J: TRBJ2-7; CDR3: CASSSCPPGAGYEQYF; DNA: TGTGCCAGCAGCTCATGCCCCCCAGGTGCTGGCTACGAGCAGTACTTC
length: 15; V: TRBV28; D: TRBD1; size: medium-sized; J: TRBJ1-5; CDR3: CASWSGSGGGQPQHF; DNA: TGTGCCAGCTGGTCAGGATCAGGGGGGGGCCAGCCCCAGCATTTT
length: 14; V: TRBV7-9; D: NA; size: many; J: TRBJ1-2; CDR3: CASSLEAEAGGYTF; DNA: TGTGCCAGCAGCTTAGAGGCGGAGGCAGGTGGCTACACCTTC
length: 14; V: TRBV13; D: TRBD1; size: many; J: TRBJ2-5; CDR3: CASSLVRGTETQYF; DNA: TGTGCCAGCAGCTTAGTCAGGGGGACGGAGACCCAGTACTTC
length: 13; V: TRBV7-9; D: NA; size: many; J: TRBJ1-1; CDR3: CASSKQVNTEAFF; DNA: TGTGCCAGCAGCAAACAGGTGAACACTGAAGCTTTCTTT
length: 13; V: TRBV19; D: TRBD1; size: many; J: TRBJ2-7; CDR3: CASSRDSLNEQYF; DNA: TGTGCCAGTAGTCGGGACAGTCTGAACGAGCAGTACTTC
length: 13; V: TRBV18; D: NA; size: many; J: TRBJ2-5; CDR3: CASSPGQQETQYF; DNA: TGTGCCAGCTCACCGGGGCAGCAAGAGACCCAGTACTTC
length: 15; V: TRBV29-1; D: TRBD2; size: many; J: TRBJ2-5; CDR3: CSVGPGLAKQETQYF; DNA: TGCAGCGTGGGGCCGGGACTAGCTAAACAAGAGACCCAGTACTTC
length: 15; V: TRBV18; D: NA; size: many; J: TRBJ1-4; CDR3: CASSITGFANEKLFF; DNA: TGTGCCAGCTCAATCACAGGGTTTGCTAATGAAAAACTGTTTTTT
length: 18; V: TRBV28; D: NA; size: medium-sized; J: TRBJ2-1; CDR3: CASSLGEVGLLSRNEQFF; DNA: TGTGCCAGCAGTTTAGGTGAAGTGGGGCTACTCTCTCGGAATGAGCAGTTCTTC
length: 13; V: TRBV5-1; D: NA; size: many; J: TRBJ2-4; CDR3: CASSLGQLNIQYF; DNA: TGCGCCAGCAGCTTGGGCCAGTTAAACATTCAGTACTTC
length: 14; V: TRBV3-1; D: NA; size: many; J: TRBJ2-2; CDR3: CASSPRTDPGELFF; DNA: TGTGCCAGCAGCCCCCGGACAGATCCCGGGGAGCTGTTTTTT
length: 15; V: TRBV20-1; D: NA; size: NA; J: TRBJ2-7; CDR3: CSARDPSTGPYEQYF; DNA: TGCAGTGCTAGAGATCCCTCAACAGGCCCCTACGAGCAGTACTTC
length: 15; V: TRBV7-2; D: TRBD2; size: many; J: TRBJ2-5; CDR3: CASSGGLAGGETQYF; DNA: TGTGCCAGCAGCGGTGGACTAGCGGGGGGAGAGACCCAGTACTTC
length: 14; V: TRBV20-1; D: NA; size: many; J: TRBJ2-5; CDR3: CSAREDTYQETQYF; DNA: TGCAGTGCTAGGGAGGACACCTACCAAGAGACCCAGTACTTC
length: 13; V: TRBV6-1; D: NA; size: few; J: TRBJ2-5; CDR3: CASSVSGEETQYF; DNA: TGTGCCAGCAGTGTCAGCGGTGAAGAGACCCAGTACTTC
length: 14; V: TRBV5-1; D: NA; size: many; J: TRBJ1-1; CDR3: CASSFGTAAVEAFF; DNA: TGCGCCAGCAGCTTTGGGACTGCCGCTGTGGAAGCTTTCTTT
length: 13; V: TRBV12-3/TRBV12-4; D: TRBD1; size: medium-sized; J: TRBJ2-7; CDR3: CATTDRVGYEQYF; DNA: TGTGCCACTACGGACAGGGTAGGCTACGAGCAGTACTTC
length: 14; V: TRBV6-1; D: TRBD1; size: NA; J: TRBJ2-7; CDR3: CASSTGQGGAEQYF; DNA: TGTGCCAGCAGTACCGGACAGGGGGGGGCCGAGCAGTACTTC
length: 15; V: TRBV7-3; D: TRBD1; size: many; J: TRBJ2-3; CDR3: CASSSTGSGTDTQYF; DNA: TGTGCCAGCAGCTCGACAGGGTCGGGCACAGATACGCAGTATTTT
length: 11; V: TRBV12-3/TRBV12-4; D: NA; size: NA; J: TRBJ2-7; CDR3: CASSYNYEQYF; DNA: TGTGCCAGCAGTTACAACTACGAGCAGTACTTC
length: 15; V: TRBV19; D: NA; size: many; J: TRBJ2-1; CDR3: CASSMGGAGSNEQFF; DNA: TGTGCCAGTAGTATGGGGGGGGCGGGGAGCAATGAGCAGTTCTTC